This is a list of T cell receptor beta chains from one sample in a study of blood T cell repertoires in COVID-19. TCRdb's table, derived via immunoSEQ multiplex PCR, lists solely in-frame clones and lacks some. The sample gives roughly 120,000 clones, roughly 80% of which show up once; roughly 6% is in the top ten. What was sequenced was peripheral blood. The receptors stem from a man between 65 and 80 years old with acute or convalescent COVID-19. Both conserved end residues are part of each CDR3. D genes are given only for firm matches. A row's size may be missing; if present it is once, few, many or a size class.

J gene: TRBJ1-1; D gene: -; clone size: -; V gene: TRBV7-2; CDR3 protein: CASSLQSTNTEAFF; CDR3 DNA: TGTGCCAGCAGCCTACAGTCTACGAACACTGAAGCTTTCTTT
J gene: TRBJ2-7; D gene: TRBD2; clone size: -; V gene: TRBV7-3; CDR3 protein: CASSPAGGRGTYEQYF; CDR3 DNA: TGTGCCAGCAGCCCAGCTGGCGGGAGGGGGACCTACGAGCAGTACTTC
J gene: TRBJ1-6; D gene: -; clone size: few; V gene: TRBV30; CDR3 protein: CAWSPGSSPLHF; CDR3 DNA: TGTGCCTGGAGTCCAGGCAGTTCACCCCTCCACTTT
J gene: TRBJ1-2; D gene: TRBD1; clone size: once; V gene: TRBV18; CDR3 protein: CASSPAGQGMDGYTF; CDR3 DNA: TGTGCCAGCTCGCCAGCGGGACAGGGGATGGATGGCTACACCTTC
J gene: TRBJ2-7; D gene: TRBD2; clone size: once; V gene: TRBV6-5; CDR3 protein: CASSYSSGGLYEQYF; CDR3 DNA: TGTGCCAGCAGTTACTCGAGCGGGGGGCTGTACGAGCAGTACTTC
J gene: TRBJ2-1; D gene: TRBD1; clone size: -; V gene: TRBV7-3; CDR3 protein: CASSYDRGSYNEQFF; CDR3 DNA: TGTGCCAGCAGCTATGACAGGGGGTCCTACAATGAGCAGTTCTTC
J gene: TRBJ1-2; D gene: -; clone size: -; V gene: TRBV11-2; CDR3 protein: CASRLDEWAIYGYTF; CDR3 DNA: TGTGCCAGCAGATTAGATGAGTGGGCCATCTATGGCTACACCTTC
J gene: TRBJ2-1; D gene: -; clone size: -; V gene: TRBV20-1; CDR3 protein: CSASRGGHEQFF; CDR3 DNA: TGCAGTGCTAGTCGAGGAGGCCATGAGCAGTTCTTC
J gene: TRBJ2-1; D gene: -; clone size: few; V gene: TRBV6-5; CDR3 protein: CASSPLVQGNEQFF; CDR3 DNA: TGTGCCAGCAGTCCTCTTGTGCAGGGGAATGAGCAGTTCTTC
J gene: TRBJ2-7; D gene: TRBD1; clone size: -; V gene: TRBV5-8; CDR3 protein: CASSLDSGTGLYEQYF; CDR3 DNA: TGTGCCAGCAGCTTGGACTCCGGGACAGGCCTCTACGAGCAGTACTTC
J gene: TRBJ1-4; D gene: -; clone size: -; V gene: TRBV19; CDR3 protein: CASSIVGQGTEKLFF; CDR3 DNA: TGTGCCAGTAGTATAGTCGGCCAGGGCACTGAAAAACTGTTTTTT
J gene: TRBJ2-7; D gene: -; clone size: -; V gene: TRBV3-1/TRBV3-2; CDR3 protein: CASSQDLLSSYEQYF; CDR3 DNA: TGTGCCAGCAGCCAAGATCTTCTTAGCTCCTACGAGCAGTACTTC
J gene: TRBJ1-5; D gene: -; clone size: once; V gene: TRBV6-2/TRBV6-3; CDR3 protein: CASSYYGGAINQPQHF; CDR3 DNA: TGTGCCAGCAGTTACTATGGGGGCGCGATCAATCAGCCCCAGCATTTT
J gene: TRBJ2-5; D gene: -; clone size: -; V gene: TRBV19; CDR3 protein: CASSIDGEETQYF; CDR3 DNA: TGTGCCAGTAGTATAGACGGGGAAGAGACCCAGTACTTC
J gene: TRBJ1-5; D gene: -; clone size: -; V gene: TRBV6-6; CDR3 protein: CASSYRESNQPQHF; CDR3 DNA: TGTGCCAGCAGTTACAGGGAGAGCAATCAGCCCCAGCATTTT
J gene: TRBJ2-7; D gene: TRBD1; clone size: -; V gene: TRBV5-1; CDR3 protein: CASSLAPGQGREQYF; CDR3 DNA: TGCGCCAGCAGCTTGGCCCCGGGACAGGGACGCGAGCAGTACTTC
J gene: TRBJ2-4; D gene: -; clone size: -; V gene: TRBV5-4; CDR3 protein: CASSPALAQNIQYF; CDR3 DNA: TGTGCCAGCAGCCCCGCACTAGCCCAGAACATTCAGTACTTC
J gene: TRBJ1-1; D gene: TRBD1; clone size: -; V gene: TRBV15; CDR3 protein: CATSRGLTGGNTEAFF; CDR3 DNA: TGTGCCACCAGCAGAGGCCTAACAGGGGGGAACACTGAAGCTTTCTTT
J gene: TRBJ1-1; D gene: -; clone size: few; V gene: TRBV7-3; CDR3 protein: CASSLAGDTEAFF; CDR3 DNA: TGTGCCAGCAGCTTAGCAGGGGACACTGAAGCTTTCTTT
J gene: TRBJ1-4; D gene: -; clone size: -; V gene: TRBV6-5; CDR3 protein: CASSYDRLNEKLFF; CDR3 DNA: TGTGCCAGCAGTTACGACAGGCTGAATGAAAAACTGTTTTTT
J gene: TRBJ2-7; D gene: TRBD1; clone size: -; V gene: TRBV5-1; CDR3 protein: CASSLRDSTYEQYF; CDR3 DNA: TGCGCCAGCAGCCTCCGGGACAGCACCTACGAGCAGTACTTC
J gene: TRBJ2-1; D gene: TRBD1; clone size: -; V gene: TRBV19; CDR3 protein: CASSPGQPYNEQFF; CDR3 DNA: TGTGCCAGTAGTCCGGGACAGCCATACAATGAGCAGTTCTTC
J gene: TRBJ1-3; D gene: -; clone size: few; V gene: TRBV4-2; CDR3 protein: CASSQDFGGNTIYF; CDR3 DNA: TGTGCCAGCAGCCAAGATTTCGGGGGAAACACCATATATTTT
J gene: TRBJ1-3; D gene: -; clone size: few; V gene: TRBV5-1; CDR3 protein: CASSPDNSGNTIYF; CDR3 DNA: TGCGCCAGCAGCCCGGACAACTCTGGAAACACCATATATTTT
J gene: TRBJ2-3; D gene: -; clone size: -; V gene: TRBV28; CDR3 protein: CASSIRVGRATDTQYF; CDR3 DNA: TGTGCCAGCAGCATCCGAGTCGGGCGGGCCACAGATACGCAGTATTTT
J gene: TRBJ1-4; D gene: -; clone size: -; V gene: TRBV7-8; CDR3 protein: CASSPDSSSTNEKLFF; CDR3 DNA: TGTGCCAGCAGCCCCGACAGCAGCTCAACTAATGAAAAACTGTTTTTT
J gene: TRBJ1-5; D gene: TRBD1; clone size: -; V gene: TRBV7-3; CDR3 protein: CASSLTGDQPQHF; CDR3 DNA: TGTGCCAGCAGCCTCACAGGGGATCAGCCCCAGCATTTT
J gene: TRBJ2-5; D gene: -; clone size: -; V gene: TRBV30; CDR3 protein: CAWSVLLGGTQYF; CDR3 DNA: TGTGCCTGGAGTGTACTGTTAGGCGGGACCCAGTACTTC
J gene: TRBJ2-2; D gene: -; clone size: -; V gene: TRBV24-1; CDR3 protein: CATSDPGGPNTGELFF; CDR3 DNA: TGTGCCACCAGTGACCCAGGGGGGCCCAACACCGGGGAGCTGTTTTTT
J gene: TRBJ1-5; D gene: -; clone size: -; V gene: TRBV19; CDR3 protein: CASSILGSPDQPQHF; CDR3 DNA: TGTGCCAGTAGCATTTTGGGGAGTCCTGATCAGCCCCAGCATTTT
J gene: TRBJ1-1; D gene: -; clone size: -; V gene: TRBV7-3; CDR3 protein: CASSFGFGQDTEAFF; CDR3 DNA: TGTGCCAGCAGCTTCGGTTTTGGCCAGGACACTGAAGCTTTCTTT
J gene: TRBJ1-2; D gene: -; clone size: -; V gene: TRBV12-3/TRBV12-4; CDR3 protein: CASSHRRLGGYTF; CDR3 DNA: TGTGCCAGCAGCCATCGGAGGCTGGGGGGCTACACCTTC
J gene: TRBJ2-7; D gene: TRBD2; clone size: -; V gene: TRBV28; CDR3 protein: CASSLSLAGVYEQYF; CDR3 DNA: TGTGCCAGCAGTTTATCCCTAGCGGGGGTCTACGAGCAGTACTTC
J gene: TRBJ1-6; D gene: TRBD1; clone size: few; V gene: TRBV18; CDR3 protein: CASSPETGSNSPLHF; CDR3 DNA: TGTGCCAGCTCACCAGAGACAGGGAGTAATTCACCCCTCCACTTT
J gene: TRBJ2-1; D gene: -; clone size: -; V gene: TRBV7-2; CDR3 protein: CASSLNGEFYNEQFF; CDR3 DNA: TGTGCCAGCAGCCTCAACGGGGAATTCTACAATGAGCAGTTCTTC
J gene: TRBJ1-1; D gene: -; clone size: few; V gene: TRBV29-1; CDR3 protein: CSVGTAGAEAFF; CDR3 DNA: TGCAGCGTTGGTACCGCGGGGGCTGAAGCTTTCTTT
J gene: TRBJ1-1; D gene: -; clone size: -; V gene: TRBV12-3/TRBV12-4; CDR3 protein: CASSPSAAEAFF; CDR3 DNA: TGTGCCAGCAGCCCCAGCGCGGCTGAAGCTTTCTTT
J gene: TRBJ1-2; D gene: -; clone size: -; V gene: TRBV2; CDR3 protein: CASSEGQGHYGYTF; CDR3 DNA: TGTGCCAGCAGTGAGGGCCAGGGTCACTATGGCTACACCTTC
J gene: TRBJ2-7; D gene: -; clone size: -; V gene: TRBV15; CDR3 protein: CATSSHPGDEQYF; CDR3 DNA: TGTGCCACCAGCAGCCACCCGGGGGACGAGCAGTACTTC
J gene: TRBJ2-1; D gene: TRBD1; clone size: -; V gene: TRBV7-8; CDR3 protein: CASSNRDRVNEQFF; CDR3 DNA: TGTGCCAGCAGCAACCGGGACAGGGTGAATGAGCAGTTCTTC